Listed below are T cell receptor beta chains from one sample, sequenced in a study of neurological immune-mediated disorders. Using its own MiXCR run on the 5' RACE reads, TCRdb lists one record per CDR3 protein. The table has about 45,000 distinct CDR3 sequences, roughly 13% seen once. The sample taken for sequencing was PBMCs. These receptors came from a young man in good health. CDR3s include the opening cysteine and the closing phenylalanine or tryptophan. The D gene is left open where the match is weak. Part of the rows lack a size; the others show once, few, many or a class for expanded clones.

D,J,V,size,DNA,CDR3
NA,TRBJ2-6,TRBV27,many,TGTGCCAGCAGTTTCACAGGAGATTCTGGGGCCAACGTCCTGACTTTC,CASSFTGDSGANVLTF
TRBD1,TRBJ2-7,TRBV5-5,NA,TGTGTCAGCAGCGCGACAGGGACCTACGAGCAGTACTTC,CVSSATGTYEQYF
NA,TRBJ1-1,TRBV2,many,TGTGCCAGCAAGGGGAACACTGAAGCTTTCTTT,CASKGNTEAFF
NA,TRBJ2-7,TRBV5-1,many,TGCGCCAGCATCACGCGGGATGGGGGCTACGAGCAGTACTTC,CASITRDGGYEQYF
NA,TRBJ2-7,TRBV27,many,TGTGCCAGCAGTTGGGGGCCGGACTACGAGCAGTACTTC,CASSWGPDYEQYF
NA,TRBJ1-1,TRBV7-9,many,TGTGCCAGCAGCACTGACATAAAGAACACTGAAGCTTTCTTT,CASSTDIKNTEAFF
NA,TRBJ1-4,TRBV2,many,TGTGCCAGCAGCCAGGACAACTTCGCAACTAATGAAAAACTGTTTTTT,CASSQDNFATNEKLFF
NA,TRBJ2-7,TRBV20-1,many,TGCAGTGCTAGACCACAGGGTTTAGCTGGCGAGCAGTACTTC,CSARPQGLAGEQYF
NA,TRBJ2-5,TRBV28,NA,TGTGCCAGCAGTTTAACCAGGACGGACCAGTACTTC,CASSLTRTDQYF
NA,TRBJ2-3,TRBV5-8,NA,TGTGCCAGCAGCTTGATCTCCACAGATACGCAGTATTTT,CASSLISTDTQYF
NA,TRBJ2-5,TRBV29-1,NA,TGCAGCGTTGGGACAACCGGGCAAGAGACCCAGTACTTC,CSVGTTGQETQYF
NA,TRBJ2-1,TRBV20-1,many,TGCAGTGCTAGAGATTCTGGCGGATCGTACAATGAGCAGTTCTTC,CSARDSGGSYNEQFF
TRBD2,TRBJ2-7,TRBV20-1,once,TGCAGTGCTAGAGAGGGGACTAGCGGGTGGGCCGAGCAGTACTTC,CSAREGTSGWAEQYF
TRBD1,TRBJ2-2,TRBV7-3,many,TGTGCCAGCAGACGCCAGGGGGCAGGGGAGCTGTTTTTT,CASRRQGAGELFF
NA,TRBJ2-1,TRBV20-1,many,TGCAGTGCTAGACATGACCAAAATGAGCAGTTCTTC,CSARHDQNEQFF
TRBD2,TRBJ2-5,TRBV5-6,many,TGTGCCAGCAGCTTGTTAGCGGGAGGCCGAGAGACCCAGTACTTC,CASSLLAGGRETQYF
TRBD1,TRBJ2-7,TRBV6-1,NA,TGTGCCAGCAGTGAATGGACAGGGTTCTCCTACGAGCAGTACTTC,CASSEWTGFSYEQYF